This paragraph covers one T cell receptor beta chain sequence. The sample originates from a study of blood T cell repertoires in COVID-19. Study context: Samples of COVID-19 (acute and convalescent) were obtained from the United States, Italy and Spain.

Libraries were prepared by immunoSEQ multiplex PCR; TCRdb keeps only in-frame clonotypes and omits some of them. The sample holds around 130,000 clones, about 74% seen once. The CDR3 covers 14 residues. Per germline, CDR1 SNHLY and CDR2 FYNNEI. The germline V and J ends were trimmed by 3 bases and 0 bases, with 7 bases remaining between them. This chain uses TRBV2 with TRBJ2-3, with D unresolved. The sample consisted of peripheral blood. This sequence originates from a man between 45 and 60 years old with acute or convalescent COVID-19. CDR3 amino acids: CASSDFTSTDTQYF. As DNA, the CDR3 is TGTGCCAGCAGTGATTTTACTAGCACAGATACGCAGTATTTT.